This is a list of T cell receptor beta chains from one sample in a study of blood T cells in healthy people across ages. Via MiXCR, TCRdb re-called the 5' RACE reads, giving one row per CDR3 protein. Here the sample spans about 640,000 distinct CDR3 sequences, 25% to 35% being singletons. Material for sequencing was blood. The receptors were gathered from a woman of 80 years or more in good health. Each CDR3 is given with its conserved first and last residue. Each record gives: D gene, V gene, clone size, J gene, CDR3 DNA, CDR3 protein. The D gene is left open where the match is weak. The listing skips clone size in some rows; elsewhere it reads once, few, many or a size class.

D gene: -
V gene: TRBV7-2
clone size: -
J gene: TRBJ1-6
CDR3 DNA: TGTGCCAGCAGCTTAGCACTAACTGTCCGCTATAATTCACCCCTCCACTTT
CDR3 protein: CASSLALTVRYNSPLHF

D gene: TRBD2
V gene: TRBV7-2
clone size: -
J gene: TRBJ2-3
CDR3 DNA: TGTGCCGGCAGCGCCGCGGGGGGGTTCACAGATACGCAGTATTTT
CDR3 protein: CAGSAAGGFTDTQYF

D gene: TRBD2
V gene: TRBV20-1
clone size: many
J gene: TRBJ2-7
CDR3 DNA: TGCAGTGCTAGCCCCCTCCCGACTAGCGGGTACGAGCAGTACTTC
CDR3 protein: CSASPLPTSGYEQYF

D gene: TRBD1
V gene: TRBV29-1
clone size: few
J gene: TRBJ1-3
CDR3 DNA: TGCAGCGCCGGGGACAGTATCTCTGGAAACACCATATATTTT
CDR3 protein: CSAGDSISGNTIYF

D gene: -
V gene: TRBV28
clone size: -
J gene: TRBJ2-3
CDR3 DNA: TGTGCCAGCAGCCTGGGGGGGACAGGAACGTCCGATACGCAGTATTTT
CDR3 protein: CASSLGGTGTSDTQYF

D gene: -
V gene: TRBV7-8
clone size: -
J gene: TRBJ2-1
CDR3 DNA: TGTGCCAGCAGCGCTGTAGATGGGGGTTATGAGCAGTTCTTC
CDR3 protein: CASSAVDGGYEQFF

D gene: -
V gene: TRBV19
clone size: -
J gene: TRBJ2-4
CDR3 DNA: TGTGCCAGTAGTAACACCGGCGGCATTCAGTACTTC
CDR3 protein: CASSNTGGIQYF

D gene: -
V gene: TRBV11-2
clone size: few
J gene: TRBJ2-7
CDR3 DNA: TGTGCCAGCAGCTTAGTCTCCGAATGGAAAAAGGAGCCTGTGGCCTACGAGCAGTACTTC
CDR3 protein: CASSLVSEWKKEPVAYEQYF

D gene: -
V gene: TRBV2
clone size: few
J gene: TRBJ2-5
CDR3 DNA: TGTGCCAGCAGTGAGGGGGGTTGGGGGGGCGGAGAGACCCAGTACTTC
CDR3 protein: CASSEGGWGGGETQYF

D gene: -
V gene: TRBV29-1
clone size: -
J gene: TRBJ1-6
CDR3 DNA: TGCAGCGTCATGGCCTTGGACGGTTCACCCCTCCACTTT
CDR3 protein: CSVMALDGSPLHF

D gene: -
V gene: TRBV6-2/TRBV6-3
clone size: -
J gene: TRBJ1-2
CDR3 DNA: TGTGCCAGCAGTCCGAGGGGGACCAGAGGCTACACCTTC
CDR3 protein: CASSPRGTRGYTF

D gene: -
V gene: TRBV5-5
clone size: many
J gene: TRBJ2-3
CDR3 DNA: TGTGCCAGCAGCCAGGCAGGTGTCACAGATACGCAGTATTTT
CDR3 protein: CASSQAGVTDTQYF

D gene: TRBD2
V gene: TRBV7-2
clone size: many
J gene: TRBJ2-1
CDR3 DNA: TGTGCCAGCAGCCTCCCCGGGACTAGCGGGGCTTACTCCTACAATGAGCAGTTCTTC
CDR3 protein: CASSLPGTSGAYSYNEQFF

D gene: TRBD1
V gene: TRBV5-1
clone size: -
J gene: TRBJ1-1
CDR3 DNA: TGCGCCAGCAGCAAAAACAGGGCGGGACAGTTGAACACTGAAGCTTTCTTT
CDR3 protein: CASSKNRAGQLNTEAFF

D gene: -
V gene: TRBV6-5
clone size: many
J gene: TRBJ1-4
CDR3 DNA: TGTGCCAGCAGTCTACGAAACCACCTCGCAACTAATGAAAAACTGTTTTTT
CDR3 protein: CASSLRNHLATNEKLFF

D gene: -
V gene: TRBV20-1
clone size: many
J gene: TRBJ1-1
CDR3 DNA: TGCAGTGCTAGAGAGTTCTTCGCGGGGAACACTGAAGCTTTCTTT
CDR3 protein: CSAREFFAGNTEAFF

D gene: TRBD1
V gene: TRBV6-2/TRBV6-3
clone size: -
J gene: TRBJ1-5
CDR3 DNA: TGTGCCAGCTTGACAGGGGGAGCCAATCAGCCCCAGCATTTT
CDR3 protein: CASLTGGANQPQHF

D gene: -
V gene: TRBV7-2
clone size: -
J gene: TRBJ1-6
CDR3 DNA: TGTGCCAGCAGCCTGGGGGTATGGGTGGATAATTCACCCCTCCACTTT
CDR3 protein: CASSLGVWVDNSPLHF

D gene: -
V gene: TRBV14
clone size: many
J gene: TRBJ2-1
CDR3 DNA: TGTGCCAGCAGCCAAGTCCAGGACTACAATGAGCAGTTCTTC
CDR3 protein: CASSQVQDYNEQFF

D gene: TRBD2
V gene: TRBV29-1
clone size: -
J gene: TRBJ2-1
CDR3 DNA: TGCAGCGCCTGGACTAGCGTGGGCAATGAGCAGTTCTTC
CDR3 protein: CSAWTSVGNEQFF

D gene: TRBD1
V gene: TRBV7-3
clone size: many
J gene: TRBJ1-2
CDR3 DNA: TGTGCCAGCAGCACCAACAGACAGGGGACCCACCTTGGCTACACCTTC
CDR3 protein: CASSTNRQGTHLGYTF

D gene: -
V gene: TRBV5-1
clone size: few
J gene: TRBJ1-4
CDR3 DNA: TGCGCCAGCACCCTGTCTACTGCAACTAATGAAAAACTGTTTTTT
CDR3 protein: CASTLSTATNEKLFF

D gene: -
V gene: TRBV11-2
clone size: -
J gene: TRBJ1-1
CDR3 DNA: TGTGCCAGCAGCTTCCTAAACGTTGAAGCTTTCTTT
CDR3 protein: CASSFLNVEAFF

D gene: -
V gene: TRBV5-4
clone size: many
J gene: TRBJ2-5
CDR3 DNA: TGTGCCAGCAGCCCACAGTCGGAAGAGACCCAGTACTTC
CDR3 protein: CASSPQSEETQYF

D gene: -
V gene: TRBV30
clone size: many
J gene: TRBJ2-1
CDR3 DNA: TGTGCCTGGAGTGTAGTTAATGAGCAGTTCTTC
CDR3 protein: CAWSVVNEQFF

D gene: -
V gene: TRBV19
clone size: -
J gene: TRBJ1-1
CDR3 DNA: TGTGCCAGTAGTGAAGTGGGGGGCACTGAATCTTTCTTT
CDR3 protein: CASSEVGGTESFF

D gene: TRBD2
V gene: TRBV11-3
clone size: few
J gene: TRBJ2-2
CDR3 DNA: TGTGCCAGCAGCCTCCATGGACTAGCGGGGCTCACCGGGGAGCTGTTTTTT
CDR3 protein: CASSLHGLAGLTGELFF

D gene: -
V gene: TRBV7-3
clone size: many
J gene: TRBJ2-3
CDR3 DNA: TGTGCCAGCAGCTTATGGGGGCAGAACACAGATACGCAGTATTTT
CDR3 protein: CASSLWGQNTDTQYF

D gene: -
V gene: TRBV7-3
clone size: many
J gene: TRBJ1-1
CDR3 DNA: TGTGCCAGCAGTCCGGGACTTTTCAACACTGAAGCTTTCTTT
CDR3 protein: CASSPGLFNTEAFF

D gene: TRBD2
V gene: TRBV29-1
clone size: few
J gene: TRBJ2-3
CDR3 DNA: TGCAGCGCTGCCGGTACTAGCGGGGGGGCGGTTACCACAGATACGCAGTATTTT
CDR3 protein: CSAAGTSGGAVTTDTQYF

D gene: -
V gene: TRBV7-2
clone size: -
J gene: TRBJ1-1
CDR3 DNA: TGTGCCAGCAGCTTAGCTTCAGGGGTCAGCACTGAAGCTTTCTTT
CDR3 protein: CASSLASGVSTEAFF